This T cell receptor (beta chain) appears in the sequencing data of a study of T cell responses to AZD1222 COVID-19 vaccine. Study results and caveats: At study baseline, merely six AZD1222 recipients were seropositive.

CDR1 and CDR2 from the germline V gene are GTSNPN and SVGIG (reference sequence). The CDR3 length is 17 residues. The trim removed 2 bases at V and 3 bases at J, leaving 11 bases unmatched. Of note for this clone: Antigen unknown.

Generated by immunoSEQ multiplex PCR, the TCRdb table keeps only in-frame clones and is missing some. The table records about 130,000 clones, approximately 88% of them present only once. The chain carries TRBV30 and TRBJ1-5, with 9 nucleotides matching TRBD1. The material was peripheral blood, obtained on day 0 of AZD1222 vaccination. This clonotype was sampled from an adult in good health. Here the CDR3 reads CAWSSAPDRGHNQPQHF. The CDR3 DNA reads as TGTGCCTGGAGTTCCGCACCGGACAGGGGCCACAATCAGCCCCAGCATTTT.